These 13 T cell receptor beta chains were sequenced from one sample in a study of blood T cell repertoires in COVID-19. TCRdb's table, derived via immunoSEQ multiplex PCR, lists solely in-frame clones and lacks some. The table has 250,000 to 300,000 clones, about four fifths seen once. Sequenced material: PBMCs or T cells enriched from blood (not recorded which). These receptors all stem from a man aged 50 to 59 who had recovered from COVID-19.

This chain uses TRBV27 with TRBJ2-7; D is undetermined. The CDR3 spans 12 residues. Germline loops: CDR1 MNHEY, CDR2 SMNVEV (reference sequence). Trimming removed 6 bases from V and 6 bases from J, with 12 bases in between. Here the CDR3 reads CASRSLTREQYF. For the CDR3, the DNA is TGTGCCAGCAGATCTCTTACACGCGAGCAGTACTTC.

The chain is built from TRBV11-3 and TRBJ1-6; tentatively, D is TRBD1 (6 bases). Germline CDR1 and CDR2: SGHNT and YENEEA. Trimming removed 4 bases at V and 7 bases at J, with 20 bases between. The CDR3 covers 17 residues. CDR3 DNA: TGTGCCAGCAGCTCAGCCGGTGGGGGCGCGAGGAATTCACCCCTCCACTTT. It specifies CASSSAGGGARNSPLHF.

The CDR3 protein is CATSRRDSSLLYEQFF. Here the CDR3 DNA reads TGTGCCACCAGCAGACGGGACTCCTCCCTCTTGTATGAGCAGTTCTTC. This chain links TRBV15 with TRBJ2-1; D possibly corresponds to TRBD2 (6 bases). Germline V gene data show CDR1 as LNHNV and CDR2 as YYDKDF (reference sequence). The V gene lost 2 bases and the J gene lost 8 bases, with 19 bases spanning the gap. There are 16 residues in the CDR3.

This chain links TRBV27 with TRBJ1-2; D is possibly TRBD1 (6 bases). Germline V gene lookup returns CDR1 MNHEY and CDR2 SMNVEV (reference sequence). V lost 6 bases to trimming and J lost 4 bases, with 18 bases between them. The CDR3 runs to 15 residues. The CDR3 bases are TGTGCCAGCAGCCCTAGCCCCCGGGGGGCCTATGGCTACACCTTC. Its protein is CASSPSPRGAYGYTF.

The V gene is TRBV6-1, the J gene TRBJ1-1, with a possible D match to TRBD1 (5 bases). The germline gives CDR1 MNHNS, CDR2 SASEGT. Trimming took 3 bases from V and 1 from J, leaving 6 bases between them. There are 13 residues in the CDR3. CDR3 amino acids: CASSDGQNTEAFF. In DNA form, the CDR3 reads TGTGCCAGCAGTGACGGACAGAACACTGAAGCTTTCTTT.

The chain employs TRBV9 and TRBJ2-3; D might be TRBD1 (6 bases). The CDR3 contains 17 residues. The ends were cut back, 3 bases at V and 6 bases at J, with 23 bases in the middle. Germline V lookup: CDR1 SGDLS, CDR2 YYNGEE. The CDR3 bases are TGTGCCAGCAGCGGAGGCTCGGGACATAGGCCCCTGGATACGCAGTATTTT. Translated, it gives CASSGGSGHRPLDTQYF.

This clone was counted between two and nine times. The chain combines TRBV7-3 with TRBJ1-1, with TRBD1 matching 9 bases. Trimming took 5 bases from V and 3 from J; bases not matched to a gene: 4. Germline values: CDR1 SGHTA, CDR2 FQGTGA. CDR3 length: 14 residues. The chain's CDR3 is CASSLGTGYTEAFF. The CDR3 nucleotides read TGTGCCAGCAGCCTGGGGACAGGGTACACTGAAGCTTTCTTT. The variable domain in full, with the rest retrieved from reference TRBV7-3 and TRBJ1-1, is GAGVSQTPSNKVTEKGKYVELRCDPISGHTALYWYRQSLGQGPEFLIYFQGTGAADDSGLPNDRFFAVRPEGSVSTLKIQRTERGDSAVYLCASSLGTGYTEAFFGQGTRLTVV.

The chain uses TRBV5-1 and TRBJ2-7, with 8 nucleotides matching TRBD2. J lost 4 bases, V lost 0 bases, and 9 bases had no gene match. This CDR3 has 16 amino acids. Germline V gene sequence: CDR1 SGHRS, CDR2 YFSETQ. The CDR3 region is CASSLAPDRGGYEQYF. CDR3 DNA: TGCGCCAGCAGCTTGGCCCCGGACCGGGGGGGGTACGAGCAGTACTTC.

This chain connects TRBV5-1 to TRBJ1-1; possibly TRBD1 for D (6 bases). Trimming stripped 3 bases from V and 1 base from J, with 16 bases between. This CDR3 has 16 amino acids. Germline-derived CDR1 and CDR2 are SGHRS and YFSETQ. This chain's CDR3 is CASSSTTTRGNTEAFF. The CDR3, as DNA: TGCGCCAGCAGCTCTACTACCACCAGGGGGAACACTGAAGCTTTCTTT.

The chain employs TRBV25-1 and TRBJ2-2; 7 bases match TRBD2. The trim removed 2 bases at V and 0 bases at J, leaving 0 bases unmatched. The germline V gene has CDR1 MGHDK and CDR2 SYGVNS. The CDR3 length is 15 residues. CDR3 sequence reads: CASSELAANTGELFF. DNA of the CDR3: TGTGCCAGCAGTGAACTAGCGGCGAACACCGGGGAGCTGTTTTTT.

V and J are TRBV7-2 and TRBJ2-2, with D possibly matching TRBD1 (6 bases). Germline assignment: CDR1 SGHTA and CDR2 FQGNSA. Trimming cost V 1 base and J 2 bases, with 11 bases left between them. The CDR3 totals 16 residues. CDR3 nucleotide sequence: TGTGCCAGCAGCTTAGTAGGGACATACAACACCGGGGAGCTGTTTTTT. This encodes CASSLVGTYNTGELFF.

The table lists this clone with a few counts. J is TRBJ2-7 and V is TRBV7-9; TRBD1 might be the D (5 bases). CDR1 is SEHNR and CDR2 is FQNEAQ in the germline V gene (reference sequence). This CDR3 has 12 amino acids. Trimming cost V 5 bases and J 4 bases, with 9 bases left between them. The DNA for the CDR3 is TGTGCCAGCAGCCCTGACAGATACGAGCAGTACTTC. Its translation: CASSPDRYEQYF.

The genes are TRBV19 and TRBJ2-7; TRBD1 might be the D (5 bases). The CDR3 has 14 residues. Per the germline V gene, CDR1 is LNHDA and CDR2 is SQIVND (reference sequence). The germline V and J ends were trimmed by 5 bases and 5 bases, with 16 bases remaining between them. CDR3 DNA sequence: TGTGCCAGTAGTTCCCGAGCTTGGGGCGACGAGCAGTACTTC. Translating it yields CASSSRAWGDEQYF.